This record covers a single T cell receptor beta chain. The antigen is not known. Germline V gene data show CDR1 as LGHNA and CDR2 as YSLEER. This CDR3 has 18 amino acids. J gave up 0 bases and V 3 bases, and 10 bases lay outside the gene matches. This sample was included in a study of OX40 agonist ivuxolimab in advanced cancers. About the study: Treatment received earlier with anti-PD-1, anti-PD-L1 or anti-CTLA-4 agents was allowed, and more than 35% had some. Study-level points and caveats: Partial responders at 0.1-3.0 mg/kg showed near-lowest clonal expansion. With doses of 0.1 to 3.0 mg/kg, CD4+ and CD8+ blood T cells had undergone clonal expansion by week 6. Expanded clones were, on average, more numerous in CD8+ T cells than in CD4+.

This table comes from immunoSEQ multiplex PCR, and its TCRdb copy is limited to in-frame clones, with some not included. The profile shows tens of thousands of clones, about 90% of them singletons. The chain links TRBV4-3 to TRBJ2-1, with 8 bases that match TRBD2. The sample here was CD4+ or CD8+ T cells sorted from blood, taken in a trial of the OX40 agonist ivuxolimab. This receptor was taken from an adult with an advanced solid tumor such as melanoma, head and neck, liver or kidney cancer. The CDR3 nucleotides read TGCGCCAGCAGCCAGGGGAGGGCGGGAGGTTACTCCTACAATGAGCAGTTCTTC. It codes for CASSQGRAGGYSYNEQFF.